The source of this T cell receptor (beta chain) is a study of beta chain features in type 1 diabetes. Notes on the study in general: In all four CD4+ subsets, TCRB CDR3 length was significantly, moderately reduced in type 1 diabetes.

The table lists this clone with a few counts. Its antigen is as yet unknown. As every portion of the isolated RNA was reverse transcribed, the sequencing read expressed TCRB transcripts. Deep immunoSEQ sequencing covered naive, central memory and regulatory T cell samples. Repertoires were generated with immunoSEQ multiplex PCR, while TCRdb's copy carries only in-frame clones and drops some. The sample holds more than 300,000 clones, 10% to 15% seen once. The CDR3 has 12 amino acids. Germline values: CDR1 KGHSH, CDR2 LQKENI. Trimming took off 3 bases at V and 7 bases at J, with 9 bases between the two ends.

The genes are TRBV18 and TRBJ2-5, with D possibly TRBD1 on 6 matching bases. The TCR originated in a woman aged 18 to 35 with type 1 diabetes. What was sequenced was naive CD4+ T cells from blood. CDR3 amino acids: CASSPPTGTQYF. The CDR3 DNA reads TGTGCCAGCTCACCCCCGACAGGGACCCAGTACTTC.